The 32 T cell receptor beta chains in this list originate from one sample, sequenced in a study of cytomegalovirus exposure and HLA in healthy donors. PCR primers comprised 60 Vbeta and 13 Jbeta primers. Generated by immunoSEQ multiplex PCR, the TCRdb table keeps only in-frame clones and is missing some. The table records 150,000 to 200,000 clones, approximately 80% of them present only once. The sequenced material came from PBMCs. These receptors were taken from a woman aged 45-65 years in good health and CMV-seronegative.

This chain uses TRBV7-9 with TRBJ2-1; weak D call: TRBD2 (6 bases). The CDR3 consists of 15 residues. V was pared by 1 base and J by 9 bases, with 16 bases between. Germline V gives CDR1 SEHNR, CDR2 FQNEAQ (reference sequence). CDR3 region: CASSLGNRRDGEQFF. In DNA form, the CDR3 reads TGTGCCAGCAGCTTAGGGAACAGGAGGGACGGTGAGCAGTTCTTC.

The V call is TRBV27, the J call TRBJ2-1, with 14 positions matching TRBD2. This CDR3 spans 17 amino acids. From germline, CDR1 is MNHEY and CDR2 SMNVEV (reference sequence). J gave up 5 bases and V 3 bases, and 6 bases lay outside the gene matches. The CDR3 sequence is CASSFPPGLAGDNEQFF. The CDR3 region has the DNA TGTGCCAGCAGTTTCCCCCCGGGACTAGCGGGAGACAATGAGCAGTTCTTC.

The rearrangement uses TRBV25-1 and TRBJ2-2, with D possibly being TRBD2 (6 bases). The CDR3 totals 16 residues. V lost 4 bases and J 0 bases, leaving 12 bases between the germline ends. The germline V gene encodes CDR1 MGHDK and CDR2 SYGVNS. The CDR3: CASSGRGETNTGELFF. CDR3 DNA sequence: TGTGCCAGCAGTGGACGCGGGGAGACGAACACCGGGGAGCTGTTTTTT.

The chain employs TRBV5-1 and TRBJ2-7; D is perhaps TRBD2 (6 bases). Trimming shortened V by 4 bases and J by 0 bases, and 11 bases separated the two germline ends. CDR3 length: 14 residues. The germline V gene encodes CDR1 SGHRS and CDR2 YFSETQ. CDR3 sequence reads: CASSSGSSSYEQYF. CDR3 nucleotide sequence: TGCGCCAGCAGCAGCGGGTCGAGCTCCTACGAGCAGTACTTC.

The chain joins TRBV10-3 to TRBJ2-5; D is undetermined. Germline loops: CDR1 ENHRY, CDR2 SYGVKD. V was shortened by 3 bases and J by 4 bases, with 3 bases between the two germline ends. The CDR3 runs 11 residues. CDR3 loop: CAISDRETQYF. The CDR3 nucleotides read TGTGCCATCAGTGATAGAGAGACCCAGTACTTC.

This chain uses TRBV7-3 with TRBJ1-1; D possibly corresponds to TRBD1 (6 bases). Trimming took 5 bases from V and 3 from J, leaving 16 bases between them. Germline CDR1 reads SGHTA; CDR2 reads FQGTGA. The CDR3 runs to 15 residues. The CDR3 coding sequence is TGTGCCAGCAGCCGTACAGGGAGCCGGGACACTGAAGCTTTCTTT. Its translation: CASSRTGSRDTEAFF.

This sequence joins TRBV2 and TRBJ2-1, with TRBD1 matching 9 bases. The CDR3 extends over 15 amino acids. With V trimmed by 2 bases and J by 4 bases, 3 bases remained unmatched. Germline V lookup: CDR1 SNHLY, CDR2 FYNNEI. CDR3 loop: CASSELGQGYNEQFF. In DNA, the CDR3 is TGTGCCAGCAGTGAATTGGGACAGGGTTACAATGAGCAGTTCTTC.

J is TRBJ2-5 and V is TRBV19; 11 bases map to TRBD2. The end of the DNA fits TRBJ2-7 better, so the J call may be wrong. Germline V CDR1 and CDR2: LNHDA, SQIVND (reference sequence). CDR3 length: 15 amino acids. The CDR3 spells CASSWSSGRNYEQYF. DNA of the CDR3: TGTGCCAGTAGTTGGTCTAGCGGGAGGAACTACGAGCAGTACTTC.

This chain joins TRBV19 and TRBJ1-1; D remains unclear. Trimming shortened V by 9 bases and J by 5 bases, and 19 bases separated the two germline ends. CDR3 length: 14 amino acids. The germline V gene has CDR1 LNHDA and CDR2 SQIVND (reference sequence). The CDR3 here is CASSTSSGGTEAFF. In nucleotides, the CDR3 is TGTGCCAGCAGCACCTCTTCGGGAGGAACTGAAGCTTTCTTT.

V usage is TRBV28 and J usage is TRBJ1-4, with D maybe TRBD1 (5 bases). The CDR3 totals 15 residues. The germline V gene encodes CDR1 MDHEN and CDR2 SYDVKM. V was trimmed by 7 bases and J by 7 bases, leaving 19 bases between them. The CDR3 here is CASTGLGGVGEKLFF. DNA for the CDR3: TGTGCCAGCACCGGTCTCGGGGGGGTGGGTGAAAAACTGTTTTTT.

J is TRBJ2-7 and V is TRBV5-4; D is undetermined. CDR3 length equals 16 residues. Trimming cost V 0 bases and J 0 bases, with 13 bases left between them. CDR1 is SGHNT, CDR2 YYREEE, per germline (reference sequence). The CDR3, as DNA: TGTGCCAGCAGCTTGGACCTGAGCCTAAACTCCTACGAGCAGTACTTC. Its translation: CASSLDLSLNSYEQYF.

The gene calls are TRBV5-1 and TRBJ2-1; 9 bases line up with TRBD1. This CDR3 spans 16 amino acids. The ends lost 3 bases at V and 9 bases at J; junction bases unmatched: 13. Germline V gene sequence: CDR1 SGHRS, CDR2 YFSETQ. The CDR3 bases are TGCGCCAGCAGCTGGGCCTCCGGGACAGGGTACCCTGAGCAGTTCTTC. Amino acid sequence: CASSWASGTGYPEQFF.

The chain couples TRBV19 to TRBJ2-2; D remains unclear. The ends were cut back, 6 bases at V and 0 bases at J, with 11 bases in the middle. The germline gives CDR1 LNHDA, CDR2 SQIVND (reference sequence). The CDR3 consists of 15 residues. CDR3 sequence (DNA): TGTGCCAGTAGCCCTCTGGCCGCGAACACCGGGGAGCTGTTTTTT. As protein: CASSPLAANTGELFF.

The chain links TRBV27 to TRBJ1-1; no clear D gene. CDR1 and CDR2 (germline): MNHEY, SMNVEV (reference sequence). Deletions cut 3 bases from V and 4 bases from J, with 6 bases between. CDR3 size: 12 residues. The CDR3: CASSLAGTEAFF. The CDR3 DNA follows: TGTGCCAGCAGTTTGGCGGGCACTGAAGCTTTCTTT.

V usage is TRBV7-2 and J usage is TRBJ2-4, with D unresolved. The CDR3 is made up of 13 amino acids. Germline CDR1 reads SGHTA; CDR2 reads FQGNSA. Trimming shortened V by 1 base and J by 7 bases, and 8 bases separated the two germline ends. CDR3 residues: CASSLELWNIQYF. The CDR3 DNA follows: TGTGCCAGCAGCTTAGAGCTCTGGAACATTCAGTACTTC.

The rearrangement uses TRBV5-8 and TRBJ2-1, with D possibly being TRBD2 (5 bases). V dropped 3 bases and J dropped 4 bases, with 8 bases sitting between them. From germline, CDR1 is SGHTS and CDR2 YDEGEE. The CDR3 has 13 amino acids. This CDR3 reads CASSSDFYNEQFF. The CDR3 DNA reads as TGTGCCAGCAGCTCGGACTTTTACAATGAGCAGTTCTTC.

The chain recombines TRBV2 with TRBJ2-3, with unresolved D. Trimming shortened V by 4 bases and J by 4 bases, and 12 bases separated the two germline ends. There are 14 residues in the CDR3. The germline V gene encodes CDR1 SNHLY and CDR2 FYNNEI. CDR3 loop: CASSVRSSADTQYF. The DNA for the CDR3 is TGTGCCAGCAGTGTACGGAGTTCCGCAGATACGCAGTATTTT.

The chain combines TRBV7-2 with TRBJ1-1; 9 positions match TRBD1. V shed 4 bases, J shed 1 base, and the junction held 7 bases outside the gene matches. The CDR3 has 16 amino acids. Germline V gene sequence: CDR1 SGHTA, CDR2 FQGNSA. CDR3 nucleotides: TGTGCCAGCAGCTCCGGGACAGGGAGGGGGAACACTGAAGCTTTCTTT. Its translation: CASSSGTGRGNTEAFF. Filled out from reference TRBV7-2 and TRBJ1-1, the complete variable domain reads GAGVSQSPSNKVTEKGKDVELRCDPISGHTALYWYRQSLGQGLEFLIYFQGNSAPDKSGLPSDRFSAERTGGSVSTLTIQRTQQEDSAVYLCASSSGTGRGNTEAFFGQGTRLTVV.

This chain links TRBV5-1 with TRBJ2-1; 10 bases match TRBD2. Germline values: CDR1 SGHRS, CDR2 YFSETQ. The CDR3 length is 17 residues. The trim removed 1 base at V and 4 bases at J, leaving 8 bases unmatched. The CDR3 region has the DNA TGCGCCAGCAGCTTGACTAGCGGGATCAGCTCATACAATGAGCAGTTCTTC. Translated, it gives CASSLTSGISSYNEQFF.

Concerning this clone: The sample contains more than one DNA sequence encoding this CDR3. The gene calls are TRBV7-8 and TRBJ2-7; possible D gene TRBD2, 7 bases. In germline, CDR1 is SGHVS, CDR2 FQNEAQ. The length of the CDR3 is 17 residues. V lost 1 base to trimming and J lost 1 base, with 17 bases between them. The CDR3 nucleotides read TGTGCCAGCAGCTTAGGGGGCTGGCGGGGGCCTTCCTACGAGCAGTACTTC. Translated, it gives CASSLGGWRGPSYEQYF.

This clone was seen a few times. V usage is TRBV5-4 and J usage is TRBJ2-2; 8 positions agree with TRBD2. Germline loops: CDR1 SGHNT, CDR2 YYREEE (reference sequence). This CDR3 comprises 16 residues. The junction had 6 bases not matched to a gene; V was cut back by 0 bases and J by 5 bases. The CDR3 sequence: CASSLAGGVRTGELFF. The CDR3 coding sequence is TGTGCCAGCAGCTTGGCCGGGGGGGTAAGGACCGGGGAGCTGTTTTTT.

V gene TRBV28 combines with J gene TRBJ2-7; a weak D match, TRBD2 (8 bases). Trimming shortened V by 1 base and J by 7 bases, and 17 bases separated the two germline ends. The CDR3 extends over 15 amino acids. CDR1 is MDHEN, CDR2 SYDVKM, per germline. The CDR3 sequence is CASSLSQGPSGEQYF. The CDR3 bases are TGTGCCAGCAGTTTATCACAGGGGCCTAGCGGGGAGCAGTACTTC. Based on the CDR3 plus reference TRBV28 and TRBJ2-7, the full variable domain is DVKVTQSSRYLVKRTGEKVFLECVQDMDHENMFWYRQDPGLGLRLIYFSYDVKMKEKGDIPEGYSVSREKKERFSLILESASTNQTSMYLCASSLSQGPSGEQYFGPGTRLTVT.

The chain recombines TRBV5-4 with TRBJ1-1, with no clear D. Germline V gene data show CDR1 as SGHNT and CDR2 as YYREEE (reference sequence). The germline V and J ends were trimmed by 0 bases and 0 bases, with 12 bases remaining between them. The CDR3 has 16 amino acids. The CDR3 loop is CASSLEPIGVNTEAFF. The CDR3 region has the DNA TGTGCCAGCAGCTTGGAGCCCATCGGGGTGAACACTGAAGCTTTCTTT.

J is TRBJ2-1 and V is TRBV2, with 14 bases that match TRBD2. Germline V CDR1 and CDR2: SNHLY, FYNNEI. The CDR3 loop spans 15 amino acids. The ends lost 7 bases at V and 9 bases at J; junction bases unmatched: 8. The CDR3 coding sequence is TGTGCCAGCACTCTAGGACTAGCGGGAGGTCGTGAGCAGTTCTTC. It encodes CASTLGLAGGREQFF.

This chain uses TRBV18 with TRBJ2-5, with 8 bases identical to TRBD2. CDR3 size: 16 residues. The germline V gene has CDR1 KGHSH and CDR2 LQKENI. V was pared by 3 bases and J by 1 base, with 7 bases of the junction left unmatched. CDR3 DNA: TGTGCCAGCTCACCCCTTGGTAGCGGGGTCCAAGAGACCCAGTACTTC. This translates into CASSPLGSGVQETQYF.

The chain uses TRBV7-9 and TRBJ2-7; TRBD2 is a possible D gene (6 bases). V lost 0 bases to trimming and J lost 1 base, with 13 bases between them. The CDR3 is 16 residues long. The germline gives CDR1 SEHNR, CDR2 FQNEAQ (reference sequence). CDR3 coding DNA: TGTGCCAGCAGCTTAGCGCCCAGGGCGGGGTCCTACGAGCAGTACTTC. This translates into CASSLAPRAGSYEQYF.

The chain joins TRBV9 to TRBJ2-1; maybe TRBD1 (6 bases). V was cut by 0 bases and J by 5 bases, with 27 bases left in between. Germline V gives CDR1 SGDLS, CDR2 YYNGEE. This CDR3 comprises 20 residues. The CDR3 DNA follows: TGTGCCAGCAGCGTAGCTGGGGTAGGAAAGAAGACAGGTTTCAACAATGAGCAGTTCTTC. Encoded protein: CASSVAGVGKKTGFNNEQFF.

The CDR3 here is CAISAAELQGAGGYTF. For the CDR3, the DNA is TGTGCCATCAGTGCCGCAGAATTACAGGGGGCCGGCGGCTACACCTTC. The gene calls are TRBV10-3 and TRBJ1-2, with TRBD1 identical over 9 bases. This CDR3 spans 16 amino acids. Germline V gives CDR1 ENHRY, CDR2 SYGVKD. Trimming cost V 4 bases and J 8 bases; bases outside gene matches: 14.

The chain couples TRBV5-1 to TRBJ2-5; TRBD2 aligns across 9 bases. Unmatched junction bases numbered 2, after V lost 0 bases and J lost 2 bases. The CDR3 has 15 residues. Looked up from germline, CDR1 is SGHRS and CDR2 is YFSETQ. CDR3 region: CASSLGSGRQETQYF. CDR3 DNA: TGCGCCAGCAGCTTGGGTAGCGGGAGACAAGAGACCCAGTACTTC.

This rearrangement joins TRBV20-1 to TRBJ2-1; TRBD1 matches at 11 bases. The ends lost 3 bases at V and 15 bases at J; junction bases unmatched: 1. This CDR3 comprises 10 residues. CDR1 and CDR2 (germline): DFQATT, SNEGSKA (reference sequence). CDR3 in amino acids: CSASGQGAFF. The CDR3 DNA sequence: TGCAGTGCTAGCGGACAGGGGGCGTTCTTC.

The chain recombines TRBV5-1 with TRBJ2-4; 8 bases line up with TRBD2. Germline trimming cut 0 bases from V and 8 bases from J; bases unmatched to any gene: 10. CDR1 and CDR2 from the germline V gene are SGHRS and YFSETQ. This CDR3 contains 16 residues. Here the CDR3 DNA reads TGCGCCAGCAGCTTGGACGGGACTAGTGGGGCGGACATTCAGTACTTC. Protein sequence: CASSLDGTSGADIQYF.

This chain joins TRBV6-5 and TRBJ2-5; 10 nucleotides match TRBD2. The CDR3 contains 14 residues. Germline CDR1 MNHEY, CDR2 SVGAGI. The V segment lost 6 bases and the J segment 11 bases; nucleotides outside the gene matches: 12. The CDR3 DNA sequence: TGTGCCAGCAGACCGGGACTAGCGAGTAGGGAGCAGTACTTC. This codes for CASRPGLASREQYF.